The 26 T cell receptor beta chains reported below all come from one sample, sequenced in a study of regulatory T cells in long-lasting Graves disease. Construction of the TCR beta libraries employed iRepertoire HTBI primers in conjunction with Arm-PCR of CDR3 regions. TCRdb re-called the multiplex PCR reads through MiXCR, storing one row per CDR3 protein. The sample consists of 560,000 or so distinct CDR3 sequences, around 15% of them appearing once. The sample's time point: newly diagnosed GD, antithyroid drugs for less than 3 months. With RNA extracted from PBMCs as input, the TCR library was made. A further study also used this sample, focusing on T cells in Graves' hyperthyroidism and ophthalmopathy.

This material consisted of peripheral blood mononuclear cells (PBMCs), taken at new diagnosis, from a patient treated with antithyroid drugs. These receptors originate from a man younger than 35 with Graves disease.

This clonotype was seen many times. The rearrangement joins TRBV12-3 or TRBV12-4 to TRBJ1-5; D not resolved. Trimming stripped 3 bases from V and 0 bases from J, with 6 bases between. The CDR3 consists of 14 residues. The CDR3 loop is CASSLVHSNQPQHF. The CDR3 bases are TGTGCCAGCAGTTTGGTTCATAGCAATCAGCCCCAGCATTTT.

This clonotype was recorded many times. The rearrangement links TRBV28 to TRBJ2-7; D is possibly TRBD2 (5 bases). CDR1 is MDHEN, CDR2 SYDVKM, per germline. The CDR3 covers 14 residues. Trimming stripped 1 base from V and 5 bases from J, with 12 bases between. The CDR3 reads CASSLSHMRDEQYF. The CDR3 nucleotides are TGTGCCAGCAGTTTATCCCATATGAGGGACGAGCAGTACTTC. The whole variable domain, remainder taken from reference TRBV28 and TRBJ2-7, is DVKVTQSSRYLVKRTGEKVFLECVQDMDHENMFWYRQDPGLGLRLIYFSYDVKMKEKGDIPEGYSVSREKKERFSLILESASTNQTSMYLCASSLSHMRDEQYFGPGTRLTVT.

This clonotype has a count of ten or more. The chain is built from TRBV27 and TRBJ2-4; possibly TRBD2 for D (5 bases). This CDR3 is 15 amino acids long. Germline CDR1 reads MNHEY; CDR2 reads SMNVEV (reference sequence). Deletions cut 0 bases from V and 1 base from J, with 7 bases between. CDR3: CASSLSGEAKNIQYF. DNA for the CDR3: TGTGCCAGCAGTTTATCTGGGGAGGCCAAAAACATTCAGTACTTC.

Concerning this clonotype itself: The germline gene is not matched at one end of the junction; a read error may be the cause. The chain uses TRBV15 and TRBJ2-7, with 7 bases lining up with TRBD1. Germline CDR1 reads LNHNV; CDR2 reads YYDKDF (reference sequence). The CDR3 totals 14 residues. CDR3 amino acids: CATSKTGVVYGQYF. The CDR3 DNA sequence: TGTGCCACCAGCAAAACAGGGGTAGTCTACGGGCAGTACTTC.

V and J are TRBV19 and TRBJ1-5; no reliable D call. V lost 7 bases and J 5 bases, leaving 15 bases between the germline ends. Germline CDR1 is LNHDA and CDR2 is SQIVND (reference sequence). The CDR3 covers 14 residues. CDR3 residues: CASMGWEKDQPQHF. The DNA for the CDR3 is TGTGCCAGTATGGGGTGGGAGAAGGATCAGCCCCAGCATTTT.

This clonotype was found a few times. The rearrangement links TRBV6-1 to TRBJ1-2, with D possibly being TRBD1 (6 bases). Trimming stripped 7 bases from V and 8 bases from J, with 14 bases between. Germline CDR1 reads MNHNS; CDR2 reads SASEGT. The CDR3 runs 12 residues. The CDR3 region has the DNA TGTGCCAGCACTAATAGGGGGTCAGGCTACACCTTC. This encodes CASTNRGSGYTF.

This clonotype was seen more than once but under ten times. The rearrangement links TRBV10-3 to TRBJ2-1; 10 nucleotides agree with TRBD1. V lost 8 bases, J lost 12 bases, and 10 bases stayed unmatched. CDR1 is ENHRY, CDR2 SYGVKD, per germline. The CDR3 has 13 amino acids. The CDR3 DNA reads TGTGCCATCTGCGGGACAGGGGATGCAGTGCAGTTCTTC. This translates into CAICGTGDAVQFF.

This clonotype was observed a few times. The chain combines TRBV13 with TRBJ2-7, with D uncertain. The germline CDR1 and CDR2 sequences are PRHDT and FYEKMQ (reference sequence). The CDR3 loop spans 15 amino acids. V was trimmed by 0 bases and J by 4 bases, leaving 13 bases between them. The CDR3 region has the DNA TGTGCCAGCAGCTTAGGCGGTTTAAAATCGTACGAGCAGTACTTC. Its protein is CASSLGGLKSYEQYF.

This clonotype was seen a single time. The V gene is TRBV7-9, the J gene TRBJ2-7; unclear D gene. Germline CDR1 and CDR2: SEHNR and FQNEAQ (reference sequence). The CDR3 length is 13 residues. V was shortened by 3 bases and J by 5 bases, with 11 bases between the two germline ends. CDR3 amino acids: CASSFGGVDEQYF. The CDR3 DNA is TGTGCCAGCAGCTTTGGTGGAGTAGACGAGCAGTACTTC.

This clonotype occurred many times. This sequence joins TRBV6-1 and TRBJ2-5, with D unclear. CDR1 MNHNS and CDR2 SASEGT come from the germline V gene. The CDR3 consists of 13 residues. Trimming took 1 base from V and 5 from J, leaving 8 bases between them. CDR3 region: CASSEGIRETQYF. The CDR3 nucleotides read TGTGCCAGCAGTGAAGGCATTCGGGAGACCCAGTACTTC.

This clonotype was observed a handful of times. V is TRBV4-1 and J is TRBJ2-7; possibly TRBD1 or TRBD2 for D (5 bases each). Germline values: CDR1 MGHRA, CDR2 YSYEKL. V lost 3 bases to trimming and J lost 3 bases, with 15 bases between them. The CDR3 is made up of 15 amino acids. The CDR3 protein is CASSQPSGTIYEQYF. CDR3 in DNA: TGCGCCAGCAGCCAGCCCTCCGGGACGATCTACGAGCAGTACTTC.

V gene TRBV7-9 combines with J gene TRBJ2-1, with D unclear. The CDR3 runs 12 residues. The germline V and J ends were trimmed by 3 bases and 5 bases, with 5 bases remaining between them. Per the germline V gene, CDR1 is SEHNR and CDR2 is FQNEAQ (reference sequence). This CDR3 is CASSLRHNEQFF. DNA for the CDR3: TGTGCCAGCAGCTTGAGGCACAATGAGCAGTTCTTC.

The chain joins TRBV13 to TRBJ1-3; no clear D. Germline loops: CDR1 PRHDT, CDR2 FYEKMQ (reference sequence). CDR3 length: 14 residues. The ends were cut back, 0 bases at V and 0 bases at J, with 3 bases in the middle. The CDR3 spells CASSLGNSGNTIYF. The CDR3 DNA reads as TGTGCCAGCAGCTTAGGTAACTCTGGAAACACCATATATTTT.

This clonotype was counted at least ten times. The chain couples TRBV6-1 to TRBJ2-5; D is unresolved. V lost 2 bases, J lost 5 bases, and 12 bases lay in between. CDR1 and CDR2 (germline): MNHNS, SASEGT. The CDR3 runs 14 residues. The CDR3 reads CASSEIVGGETQYF. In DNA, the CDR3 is TGTGCCAGCAGTGAAATCGTCGGTGGTGAGACCCAGTACTTC.

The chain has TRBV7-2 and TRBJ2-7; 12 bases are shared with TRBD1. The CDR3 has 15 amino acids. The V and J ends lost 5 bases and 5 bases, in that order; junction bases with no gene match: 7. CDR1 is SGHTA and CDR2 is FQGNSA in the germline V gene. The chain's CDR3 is CASSRARDRGHEQYF. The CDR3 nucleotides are TGTGCCAGCAGCCGGGCCCGGGACAGGGGGCACGAGCAGTACTTC.

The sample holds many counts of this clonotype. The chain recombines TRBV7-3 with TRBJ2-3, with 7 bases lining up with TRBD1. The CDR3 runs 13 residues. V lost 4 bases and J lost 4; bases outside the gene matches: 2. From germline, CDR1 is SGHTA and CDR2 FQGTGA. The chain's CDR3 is CASSSTGADTQYF. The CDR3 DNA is TGTGCCAGCAGCTCTACAGGGGCAGATACGCAGTATTTT. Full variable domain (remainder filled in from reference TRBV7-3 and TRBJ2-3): GAGVSQTPSNKVTEKGKYVELRCDPISGHTALYWYRQSLGQGPEFLIYFQGTGAADDSGLPNDRFFAVRPEGSVSTLKIQRTERGDSAVYLCASSSTGADTQYFGPGTRLTVL.

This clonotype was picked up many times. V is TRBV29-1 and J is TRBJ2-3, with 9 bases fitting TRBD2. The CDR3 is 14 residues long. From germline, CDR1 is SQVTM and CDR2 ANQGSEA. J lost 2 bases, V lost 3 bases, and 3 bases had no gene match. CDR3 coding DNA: TGCAGCGTTGAGACTAGCGGTTACACAGATACGCAGTATTTT. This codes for CSVETSGYTDTQYF.

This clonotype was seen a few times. The CDR3 DNA follows: TGTGCCAGCAGCGTAGTGGTAAGCTCCTACAATGAGCAGTTCTTC. It is translated as CASSVVVSSYNEQFF. V gene TRBV9 combines with J gene TRBJ2-1; unclear D gene. The germline gives CDR1 SGDLS, CDR2 YYNGEE. The length of the CDR3 is 15 residues. Trimming took 0 bases from V and 0 from J, leaving 7 bases between them.

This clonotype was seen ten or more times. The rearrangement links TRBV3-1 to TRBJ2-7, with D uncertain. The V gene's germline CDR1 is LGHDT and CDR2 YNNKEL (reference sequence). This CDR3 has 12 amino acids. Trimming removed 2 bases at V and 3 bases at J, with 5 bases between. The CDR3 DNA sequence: TGTGCCAGCAGCCAAACCCGCTACGAGCAGTACTTC. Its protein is CASSQTRYEQYF.

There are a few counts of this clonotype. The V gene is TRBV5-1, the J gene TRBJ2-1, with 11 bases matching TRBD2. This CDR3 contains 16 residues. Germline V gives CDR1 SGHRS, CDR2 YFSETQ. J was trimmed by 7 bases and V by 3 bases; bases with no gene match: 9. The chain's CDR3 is CASSYWGLAVGNEQFF. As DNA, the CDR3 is TGCGCCAGCAGCTACTGGGGACTAGCGGTAGGGAATGAGCAGTTCTTC. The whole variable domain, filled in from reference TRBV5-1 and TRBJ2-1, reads KAGVTQTPRYLIKTRGQQVTLSCSPISGHRSVSWYQQTPGQGLQFLFEYFSETQRNKGNFPGRFSGRQFSNSRSEMNVSTLELGDSALYLCASSYWGLAVGNEQFFGPGTRLTVL.

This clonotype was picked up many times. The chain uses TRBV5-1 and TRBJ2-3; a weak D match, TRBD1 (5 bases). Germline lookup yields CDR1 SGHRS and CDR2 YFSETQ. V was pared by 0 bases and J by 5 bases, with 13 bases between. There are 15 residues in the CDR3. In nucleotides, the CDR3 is TGCGCCAGCAGCTTGGTGGGCAGGGCGGAAGATACGCAGTATTTT. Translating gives CASSLVGRAEDTQYF.

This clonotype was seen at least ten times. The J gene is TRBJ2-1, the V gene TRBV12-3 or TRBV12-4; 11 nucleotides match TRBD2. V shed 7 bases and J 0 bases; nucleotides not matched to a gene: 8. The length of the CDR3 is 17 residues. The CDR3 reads CASTTGGLAVSYNEQFF. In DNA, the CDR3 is TGTGCCAGCACCACGGGGGGACTAGCGGTCTCCTACAATGAGCAGTTCTTC.

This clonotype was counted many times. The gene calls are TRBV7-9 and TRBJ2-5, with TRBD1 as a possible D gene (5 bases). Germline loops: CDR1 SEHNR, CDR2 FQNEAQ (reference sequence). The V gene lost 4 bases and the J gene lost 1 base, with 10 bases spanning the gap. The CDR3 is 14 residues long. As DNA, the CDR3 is TGTGCCAGCAGCTCTGGTGACAGCCAAGAGACCCAGTACTTC. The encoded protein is CASSSGDSQETQYF.

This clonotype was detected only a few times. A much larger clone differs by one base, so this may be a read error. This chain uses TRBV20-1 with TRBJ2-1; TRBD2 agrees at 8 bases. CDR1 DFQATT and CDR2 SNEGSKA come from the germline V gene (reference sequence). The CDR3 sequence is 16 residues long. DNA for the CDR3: TGCAGTACTAGAGATAAAGCGGGAGTCGTTTACAATGAGCAGTTCTTC. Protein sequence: CSTRDKAGVVYNEQFF.

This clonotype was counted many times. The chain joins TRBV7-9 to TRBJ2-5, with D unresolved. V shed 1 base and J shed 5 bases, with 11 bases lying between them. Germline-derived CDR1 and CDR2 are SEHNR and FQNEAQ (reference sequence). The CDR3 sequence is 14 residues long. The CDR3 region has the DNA TGTGCCAGCAGCTTAGGCGACGGCCGGGAGACCCAGTACTTC. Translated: CASSLGDGRETQYF.

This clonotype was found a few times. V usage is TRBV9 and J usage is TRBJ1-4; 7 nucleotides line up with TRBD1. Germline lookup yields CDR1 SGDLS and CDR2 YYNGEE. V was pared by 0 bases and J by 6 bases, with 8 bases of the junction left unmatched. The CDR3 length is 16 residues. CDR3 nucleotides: TGTGCCAGCAGCGTAGTGCAGGGGACAGACTATGAAAAACTGTTTTTT. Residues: CASSVVQGTDYEKLFF.